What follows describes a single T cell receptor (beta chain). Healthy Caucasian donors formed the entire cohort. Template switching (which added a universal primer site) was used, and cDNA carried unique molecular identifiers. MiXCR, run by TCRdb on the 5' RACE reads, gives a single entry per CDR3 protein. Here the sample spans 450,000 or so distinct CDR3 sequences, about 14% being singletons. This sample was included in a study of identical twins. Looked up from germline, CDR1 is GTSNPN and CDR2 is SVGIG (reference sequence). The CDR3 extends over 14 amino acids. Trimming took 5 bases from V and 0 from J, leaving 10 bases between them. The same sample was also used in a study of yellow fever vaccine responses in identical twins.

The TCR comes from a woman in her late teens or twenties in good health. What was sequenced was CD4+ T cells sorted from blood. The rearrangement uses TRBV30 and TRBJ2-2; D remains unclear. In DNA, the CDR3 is TGTGCCTGGGACTCCCGATCGAACACCGGGGAGCTGTTTTTT. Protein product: CAWDSRSNTGELFF. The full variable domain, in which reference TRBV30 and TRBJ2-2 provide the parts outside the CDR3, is SQTIHQWPATLVQPVGSPLSLECTVEGTSNPNLYWYRQAAGRGLQLLFYSVGIGQISSEVPQNLSASRPQDRQFILSSKKLLLSDSGFYLCAWDSRSNTGELFFGEGSRLTVL.